A selection of T cell receptor beta chains follows, all from one sample in a study of cytotoxic CD8 clonotypes in ibrutinib-treated CLL. Profiling relied on immunoSEQ multiplex PCR, and the TCRdb table lists in-frame clones only, not all of them. The table records about 140,000 clones, approximately 75% of them present only once. The specimen was PBMCs, collected after 12 months of ibrutinib treatment. These receptors all stem from a human donor with chronic lymphocytic leukemia. The CDR3 runs from the conserved cysteine through the conserved F or W. The D gene is left open where the match is weak. Clone size is stated in some rows and not others, as once, few, many or a class when expanded.

d_gene | abundance | v_gene | CDR3aa
NA | few | TRBV7-9 | CASSLAIDTAYEQYF
NA | once | TRBV29-1 | CSVEESQGYEQYF
NA | few | TRBV27 | CASSPYTGELFF
NA | NA | TRBV5-4 | CASSLRTGIYGYTF
NA | NA | TRBV5-1 | CASSPNGEKLFF
NA | once | TRBV12-5 | CASGLVALAGSTSSYEQYF
NA | NA | TRBV14 | CASSQVGSYNEQFF
NA | NA | TRBV6-5 | CASSSTGAQAYNEQFF
NA | NA | TRBV27 | CASSLQGGNTIYF
TRBD2 | NA | TRBV27 | CASRLAGGLNEQFF
TRBD2 | NA | TRBV15 | CATSRTSGGQETQYF
TRBD1 | NA | TRBV5-5 | CASSFGTEATNEKLFF
NA | few | TRBV7-3 | CASSFSGTGELFF
NA | NA | TRBV6-1 | CASRRGSSGANVLTF
NA | NA | TRBV5-1 | CASSPYMSSGNTIYF
TRBD1 | NA | TRBV7-9 | CASSLPDRATYEQYF
TRBD1 | NA | TRBV29-1 | CSVEGTGANEQFF
TRBD2 | NA | TRBV11-1 | CASSFGTRGEQYF
NA | NA | TRBV2 | CASSEPYPPVF
TRBD1 | NA | TRBV7-8 | CASSPDRVGGYTF
NA | NA | TRBV4-1 | CASSEGRGGEQYF
TRBD1 | NA | TRBV2 | CASSRDRSSNQPQHF
TRBD1 | NA | TRBV5-1 | CASRLAPGTGVSGYTF
NA | NA | TRBV4-1 | CASSLTLVGLGYTGELFF
NA | many | TRBV7-2 | CASSLEAGPQPQHF
NA | NA | TRBV7-6 | CASSLTGELFF
TRBD2 | NA | TRBV4-2 | CASSQGHGTSGDTQYF
NA | NA | TRBV4-1 | CASSQDTTSNEQFF
TRBD1 | NA | TRBV2 | CASKDRGLGETQYF
TRBD2 | once | TRBV11-2 | CASSSGLAGGRGTDTQYF
NA | NA | TRBV18 | CASSPQAVFEGNTIYF
NA | many | TRBV5-1 | CASSVSEFGELFF
NA | NA | TRBV6-5 | CASSQTQNAFF
NA | few | TRBV7-8 | CASSLAVGELFF
NA | NA | TRBV5-6 | CASSSGPIGARDEKLFF
NA | NA | TRBV11-2 | CASSLRKGSETQYF
NA | few | TRBV18 | CASSPLGNTEAFF
TRBD1 | NA | TRBV9 | CASSDSGTGSIYEQYF
NA | NA | TRBV28 | CASSLMGSEAFF
NA | NA | TRBV15 | CATSGRTAYNSPLHF
NA | NA | TRBV28 | CASSVPWEQYF
TRBD1 | NA | TRBV4-1 | CASSQDDRAGANVLTF
TRBD1 | NA | TRBV6-6 | CASSYGAGGTEAFF
NA | NA | TRBV5-1 | CASASGIHEQFF
NA | few | TRBV12-5 | CASGLLTYEQYF
TRBD1 | NA | TRBV14 | CASSQGDRGGQGKGTGANVLTF
NA | NA | TRBV5-1 | CASSVSSVYYEQYF
TRBD2 | NA | TRBV6-6 | CATLSGGAPDTQYF
TRBD1 | NA | TRBV5-1 | CASSSGTGEWTQYF
NA | NA | TRBV18 | CASSPPGGITDTQYF
NA | NA | TRBV14 | CASSQVGVGEQYF
TRBD1 | NA | TRBV9 | CASSGPGQGVTEAFF
NA | NA | TRBV27 | CASSFDRNYGYTF
NA | NA | TRBV6-5 | CASSRDRWGNQPQHF